This T cell receptor (beta chain) was sequenced during a study of shared clonotypes between healthy human individuals. Concerning this clone: The sample carries other DNA sequences with the same CDR3.

In germline, CDR1 is SGHRS, CDR2 YFSETQ. The V end was cut by 0 bases, the J end by 2 bases, with 6 bases between. The CDR3 consists of 13 residues. Sequencing was performed with immunoSEQ multiplex PCR; in TCRdb, only in-frame clones are kept and a portion is missing. The sample comprises over 850,000 clones, 75% to 85% of which are singletons, and 0.55% to 0.7% rests with the top ten. The chain links TRBV5-1 to TRBJ2-7; D gene unclear. The specimen was memory CD4+ T cells from PBMCs. Subset in this sample: CD45RA-negative fraction. This sequence was found in a man between 18 and 35 years old in good health. Some clones in this sample may be carry-over from other donors' samples. CDR3 in amino acids: CASSLGRAYEQYF. Here the CDR3 DNA reads TGCGCCAGCAGCTTGGGAAGAGCCTACGAGCAGTACTTC.